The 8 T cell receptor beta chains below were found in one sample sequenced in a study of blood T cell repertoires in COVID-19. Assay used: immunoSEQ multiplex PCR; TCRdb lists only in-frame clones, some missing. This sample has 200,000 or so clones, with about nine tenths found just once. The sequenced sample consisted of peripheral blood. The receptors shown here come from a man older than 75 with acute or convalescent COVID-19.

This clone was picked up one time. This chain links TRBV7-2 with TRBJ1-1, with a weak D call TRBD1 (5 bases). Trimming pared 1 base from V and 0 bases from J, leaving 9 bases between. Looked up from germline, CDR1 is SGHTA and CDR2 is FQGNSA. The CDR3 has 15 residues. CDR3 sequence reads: CASSLEGVVNTEAFF. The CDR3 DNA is TGTGCCAGCAGCTTAGAAGGGGTGGTGAACACTGAAGCTTTCTTT.

The CDR3 protein is CASSLSAGGHRAQYF. In DNA, the CDR3 is TGTGCCAGCAGCCTAAGCGCGGGAGGCCACAGGGCCCAGTACTTC. The chain is built from TRBV7-2 and TRBJ2-5, with TRBD2 identical over 8 bases. CDR3 length: 15 residues. J gave up 9 bases and V 5 bases, and 14 bases lay outside the gene matches. Germline assignment: CDR1 SGHTA and CDR2 FQGNSA.

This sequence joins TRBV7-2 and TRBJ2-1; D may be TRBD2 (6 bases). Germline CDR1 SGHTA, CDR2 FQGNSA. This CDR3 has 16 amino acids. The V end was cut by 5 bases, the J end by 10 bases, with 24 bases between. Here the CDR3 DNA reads TGTGCCAGCAGCCCAGATCCAGGACTATCCTCGAGGGAGCAGTTCTTC. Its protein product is CASSPDPGLSSREQFF.

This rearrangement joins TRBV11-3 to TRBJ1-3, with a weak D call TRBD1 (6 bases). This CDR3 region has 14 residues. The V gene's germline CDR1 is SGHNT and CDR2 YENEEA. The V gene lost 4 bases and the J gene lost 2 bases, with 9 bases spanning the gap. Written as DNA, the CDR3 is TGTGCCAGCAGCTCACAGGGAACTGGAAACACCATATATTTT. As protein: CASSSQGTGNTIYF.

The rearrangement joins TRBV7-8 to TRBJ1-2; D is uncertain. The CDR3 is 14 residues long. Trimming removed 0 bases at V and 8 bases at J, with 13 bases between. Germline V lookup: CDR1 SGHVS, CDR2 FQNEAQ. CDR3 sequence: CASSLAESVVGYTF. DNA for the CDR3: TGTGCCAGCAGCTTAGCCGAGAGCGTGGTAGGCTACACCTTC.

CDR3 protein: CASSLTSGGRPGEQYF. The CDR3 DNA reads TGTGCCAGCAGCTTGACTAGCGGAGGGAGGCCTGGCGAGCAGTACTTC. The chain carries TRBV7-3 and TRBJ2-7, with 9 positions matching TRBD2. Trimming removed 3 bases from V and 6 bases from J; junction bases left unmatched: 12. Germline values: CDR1 SGHTA, CDR2 FQGTGA. The CDR3 totals 16 residues.

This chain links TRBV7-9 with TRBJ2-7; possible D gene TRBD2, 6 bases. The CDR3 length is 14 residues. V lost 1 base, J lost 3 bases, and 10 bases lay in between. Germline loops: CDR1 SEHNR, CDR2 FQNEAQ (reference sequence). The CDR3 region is CASSLEAGSYEQYV. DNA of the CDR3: TGTGCCAGCAGCTTAGAAGCGGGCAGCTACGAGCAGTACGTC.

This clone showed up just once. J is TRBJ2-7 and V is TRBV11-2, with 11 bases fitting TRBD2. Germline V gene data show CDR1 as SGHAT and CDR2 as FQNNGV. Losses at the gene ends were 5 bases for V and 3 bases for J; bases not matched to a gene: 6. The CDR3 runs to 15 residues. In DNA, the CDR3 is TGTGCCAGCAGCAGGGGGACTAGCGGCAGCTACGAGCAGTACTTC. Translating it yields CASSRGTSGSYEQYF.